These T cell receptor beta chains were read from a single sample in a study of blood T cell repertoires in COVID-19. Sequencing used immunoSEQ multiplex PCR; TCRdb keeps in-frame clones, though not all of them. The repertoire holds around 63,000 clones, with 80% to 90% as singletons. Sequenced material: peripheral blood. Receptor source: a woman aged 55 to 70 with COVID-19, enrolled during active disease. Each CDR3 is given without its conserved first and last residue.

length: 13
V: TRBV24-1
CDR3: ATSDPTREGGELF

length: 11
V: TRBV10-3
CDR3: AISGQGGYEQY

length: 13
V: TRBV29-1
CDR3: SAEGGEVDNYGYT

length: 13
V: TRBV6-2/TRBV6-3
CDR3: ASSYIRSRNQPQH

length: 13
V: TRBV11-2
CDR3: ASRASGAVAGELF

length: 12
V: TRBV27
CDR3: ASSPGQTGNTIY

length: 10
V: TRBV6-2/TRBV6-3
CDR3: ASSFVNTEAF

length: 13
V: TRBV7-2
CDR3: ASSQGLAGGPEQY

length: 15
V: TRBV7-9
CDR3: ASSLGAPGALQETQY

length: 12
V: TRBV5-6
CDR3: ASSFSLYTGELF

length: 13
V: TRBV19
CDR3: ASSIVTQGAYEQY

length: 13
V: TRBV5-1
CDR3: ASSQGGASTGELF

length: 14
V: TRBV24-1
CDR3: ATSDRLAMSTDTQY

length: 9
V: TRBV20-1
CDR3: SATGVGGYT

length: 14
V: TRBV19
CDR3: ASSRLSSGAYNEQF

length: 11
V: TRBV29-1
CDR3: SVVPGQSYEQY

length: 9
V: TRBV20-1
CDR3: SESHGQEAF

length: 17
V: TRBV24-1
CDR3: ATSGRKMRGRGPHGELF

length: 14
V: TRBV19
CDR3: ASSIVAGQGAGEQY

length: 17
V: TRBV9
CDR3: ASSGALAGGISITGELF

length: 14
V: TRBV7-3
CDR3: ASSSPGASGSNEQF

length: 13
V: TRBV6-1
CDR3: ASSEEAGPYNEQF

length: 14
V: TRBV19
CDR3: ASSRGSGREADTQY

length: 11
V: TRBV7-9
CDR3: ASSLRGDTEAF

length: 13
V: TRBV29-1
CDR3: SVENWDRDQETQY

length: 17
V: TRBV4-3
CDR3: ASSQDPGQGISSYNEQF